Listed below are T cell receptor beta chains from one sample, sequenced in a study of blood T cell repertoires in COVID-19. Generated by immunoSEQ multiplex PCR, the TCRdb table keeps only in-frame clones and is missing some. The sample consists of 140,000 to 150,000 clones, around 82% of them appearing once. The sample taken for sequencing was peripheral blood. Every receptor here comes from a human donor in a cohort sampled during active COVID-19. The CDR3 runs from the conserved cysteine through the conserved F or W. The D gene is left open where the match is weak. Only part of the rows carry a size: once, few, many, or a class if the clone is expanded.

TRBV29-1	few	TRBJ1-2	NA	TGCAGCGTTCGGGTAAACTATGGCTACACCTTC	CSVRVNYGYTF
TRBV19	few	TRBJ1-1	NA	TGTGCCAGTAGTATGATCGGGGGCACTGAAGCTTTCTTT	CASSMIGGTEAFF
TRBV7-2	NA	TRBJ1-6	TRBD1	TGTGCCAGCAGCCCCCGACAGGGCGGTAATTCACCCCTCCACTTT	CASSPRQGGNSPLHF
TRBV2	NA	TRBJ1-5	NA	TGTGCCAGCAGTTTAAGGACAGAGTATAGCAATCAGCCCCAGCATTTT	CASSLRTEYSNQPQHF
TRBV30	NA	TRBJ1-3	NA	TGTGCCTGGAGTCAGGGCTCTGGAAACACCATATATTTT	CAWSQGSGNTIYF
TRBV24-1	NA	TRBJ2-1	TRBD1	TGTGCCACCAGTGACCGTGGACAGGGCAATGAGCAGTTCTTC	CATSDRGQGNEQFF
TRBV28	NA	TRBJ2-4	NA	TGTGCCAGCAGTTCTCCGGGGAGGGGGGCCCGTATTCAGTACTTC	CASSSPGRGARIQYF
TRBV2	NA	TRBJ2-3	NA	TGTGCCAGCAGACTCGAGAGTACGCAGTATTTT	CASRLESTQYF
TRBV5-4	few	TRBJ1-2	NA	TGTGCCAGCAGCTTGGGACAGGTCTATGGCTACACCTTC	CASSLGQVYGYTF
TRBV2	NA	TRBJ2-2	NA	TGTGCCACCCGGGACTTTAACACCGGGGAGCTGTTTTTT	CATRDFNTGELFF
TRBV19	NA	TRBJ1-4	NA	TGTGCCAGTAGCATCGACAGGAGTAATGAAAAACTGTTTTTT	CASSIDRSNEKLFF
TRBV7-9	NA	TRBJ1-3	NA	TGTGCCAGCCAATCCGCCAGGGCAATCTCTGGAAACACCATATATTTT	CASQSARAISGNTIYF
TRBV3-1/TRBV3-2	NA	TRBJ2-5	NA	TGTGCCAGCAGCCAAGGGACAGATCAAGAGACCCAGTACTTC	CASSQGTDQETQYF
TRBV6-5	few	TRBJ1-3	NA	TGTGCCAGCAGTTCCCGAAGGGGGACAACCGGAAACACCATATATTTT	CASSSRRGTTGNTIYF
TRBV6-1	NA	TRBJ1-5	NA	TGTGCCAGCAGTGATATCAGGGGCCTTAGCAATCAGCCCCAGCATTTT	CASSDIRGLSNQPQHF
TRBV6-5	few	TRBJ1-2	TRBD1	TGTGCCAGCACCATGACAGGGGGCGGCTATGGCTACACCTTC	CASTMTGGGYGYTF
TRBV21-1	few	TRBJ1-1	NA	TGTGCCAATGCCGGGACTGAGAACACTGAAGCTTTCTTT	CANAGTENTEAFF
TRBV5-4	NA	TRBJ1-3	TRBD1	TGTGCCAGCAGCTCAGGAGGACAGGGGGCAACTGGAAACACCATATATTTT	CASSSGGQGATGNTIYF
TRBV15	NA	TRBJ1-2	TRBD1	TGTGCCACCAGCGAAGGACAGGGGAACTATGGCTACACCTTC	CATSEGQGNYGYTF
TRBV25-1	once	TRBJ2-1	TRBD2	TGTGCCAGCACGAGGACTAGCGGGACCAATGAGCAGTTCTTC	CASTRTSGTNEQFF
TRBV5-1	NA	TRBJ1-2	TRBD1	TGCGCCAGCAGCTTGGGGACAGGGTATGGCTACACCTTC	CASSLGTGYGYTF
TRBV7-2	NA	TRBJ1-2	NA	TGTGCCAGCAGCTTAAACTCAGGACTCTATGGCTACACCTTC	CASSLNSGLYGYTF
TRBV9	NA	TRBJ2-1	TRBD2	TGTGCCAGCAGCTTCAGACTGGCGGGAGGGGGGTGGAATGAGCAGTTCTTC	CASSFRLAGGGWNEQFF
TRBV11-3	NA	TRBJ2-1	NA	TGTGCCAGCAGCTGGGGGCATGAGCAGTTCTTC	CASSWGHEQFF
TRBV4-2	NA	TRBJ1-1	NA	TGTGCCAGCAGCCCTTCCAGTCGTTGGGAGACTGAAGCTTTCTTT	CASSPSSRWETEAFF
TRBV7-7	NA	TRBJ2-2	TRBD1	TGTGCTAGCAGCTTCCAGGGGGCAGGCACCGGGGAGCTGTTTTTT	CASSFQGAGTGELFF
TRBV5-4	NA	TRBJ2-7	NA	TGTGCCAGCAGCTTGAGGGACAAAGCCCCCGAGCAGTACTTC	CASSLRDKAPEQYF
TRBV7-9	NA	TRBJ1-6	NA	TGTGCCAGCAGCTTAGATCCCGGGAATTCACCCCTCCACTTT	CASSLDPGNSPLHF
TRBV12-3/TRBV12-4	once	TRBJ1-1	NA	TGTGCCAGCAGGAGGACAGCTGAAGCTTTCTTT	CASRRTAEAFF
TRBV29-1	NA	TRBJ2-3	NA	TGCAGCGTTGATGAGAACGCAGATACGCAGTATTTT	CSVDENADTQYF
TRBV6-5	few	TRBJ2-6	NA	TGTGCCAGCAGACGCGTAGAGGCCAACGTCCTGACTTTC	CASRRVEANVLTF
TRBV29-1	NA	TRBJ2-1	NA	TGCAGCGCCAGGACAGGAGGGGCCAATGAGCAGTTCTTC	CSARTGGANEQFF
TRBV11-1	many	TRBJ2-7	TRBD1	TGTGCCAGCAGCTCTGACAGGGCCCCCTACGAGCAGTACTTC	CASSSDRAPYEQYF
TRBV4-1	NA	TRBJ2-1	TRBD1	TGCGCCAGCAGCCGGGACAGGGCTAGCTCCTACAATGAGCAGTTCTTC	CASSRDRASSYNEQFF
TRBV5-1	NA	TRBJ1-2	TRBD1	TGCGCCAGCAGCTGGGGGGACAGGGAAGGCGGCTACACCTTC	CASSWGDREGGYTF
TRBV7-2	NA	TRBJ2-2	NA	TGTGCCAGCAGCTTCACAGGGTTAGTCGGGGAGCTGTTTTTT	CASSFTGLVGELFF
TRBV7-9	once	TRBJ2-3	TRBD1	TGTGCCAGCAGCCCAGGACAGGGAGAGACAGATACGCAGTATTTT	CASSPGQGETDTQYF
TRBV18	NA	TRBJ1-1	NA	TGTGCCAGCTCACCACGGGGGGAGAGGTCCACTGAAGCTTTCTTT	CASSPRGERSTEAFF
TRBV21-1	NA	TRBJ1-3	NA	TGTGCCAGCAGCGTCCCGGGACAGGGTCACAACACCATATATTTT	CASSVPGQGHNTIYF
TRBV7-2	NA	TRBJ2-1	NA	TGTGCCAGCAGCTTGAGCTCCTACAATGAGCAGTTCTTC	CASSLSSYNEQFF
TRBV24-1	once	TRBJ1-5	NA	TGTGCCACCAGTGTGGCCGCCAGCAATCAGCCCCAGCATTTT	CATSVAASNQPQHF